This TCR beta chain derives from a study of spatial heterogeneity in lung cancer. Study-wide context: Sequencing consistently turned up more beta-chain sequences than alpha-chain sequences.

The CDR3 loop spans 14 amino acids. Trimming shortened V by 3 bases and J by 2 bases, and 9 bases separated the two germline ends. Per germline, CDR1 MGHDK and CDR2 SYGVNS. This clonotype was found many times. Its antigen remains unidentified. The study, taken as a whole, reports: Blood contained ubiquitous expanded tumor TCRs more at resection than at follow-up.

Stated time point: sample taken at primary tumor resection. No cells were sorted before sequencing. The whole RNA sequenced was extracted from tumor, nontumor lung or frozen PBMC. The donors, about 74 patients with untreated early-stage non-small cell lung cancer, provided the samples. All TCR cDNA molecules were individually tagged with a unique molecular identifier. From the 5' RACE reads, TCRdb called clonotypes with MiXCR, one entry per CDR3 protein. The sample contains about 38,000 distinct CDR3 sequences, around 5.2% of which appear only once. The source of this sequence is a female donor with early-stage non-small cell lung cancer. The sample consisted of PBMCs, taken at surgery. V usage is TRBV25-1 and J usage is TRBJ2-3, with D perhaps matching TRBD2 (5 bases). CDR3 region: CASSDPGTTDTQYF. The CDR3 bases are TGTGCCAGCAGTGATCCGGGAACCACAGATACGCAGTATTTT.